There are many counts of the clone carrying this T cell receptor (beta chain). Its antigen is still unknown. This CDR3 has 19 amino acids. Germline values: CDR1 DFQATT, CDR2 SNEGSKA (reference sequence). V shed 1 base, J shed 2 bases, and the junction held 19 bases outside the gene matches. These data come from a study of identical twins. General study points: High-abundance cord blood beta clonotypes had fewer insertions; memory repertoires showed none.

TCRdb re-called the 5' RACE reads through MiXCR, storing one row per CDR3 protein. The repertoire includes 280,000 or so distinct CDR3 sequences, more than 6.5% of them detected once, and 2% to 2.5% sits in the top ten. This sample also appeared in a second study, on yellow fever vaccine responses in identical twins.

The chain uses TRBV20-1 and TRBJ2-5; 7 bases are shared with TRBD1. This TCR derives from a young woman in good health. The material sequenced was memory (CD45RO+) T cells sorted from blood. The CDR3: CSARGSGAFLGGPQETQYF. The CDR3 bases are TGCAGTGCTAGAGGGTCCGGGGCCTTCTTAGGGGGCCCACAAGAGACCCAGTACTTC.